These 8 T cell receptor beta chains were all obtained from the same sample, sequenced in a study of T-cell reconstitution after alpha-beta-depleted transplantation in children listed by TCRdb under 2016. The library was made by PCR. These reads were obtained on an Illumina HiSeq 2500. TCR library preparation used molecular barcoding, with unique molecular identifiers applied to normalize quantification of the TCRbeta repertoire. TCRdb reprocessed the public reads (quality trimming at Q25 with fastp, clone calling with MiXCR) and kept in-frame beta chains. Each entry is one CDR3 protein sequence, shown with its most common DNA and genes. In this sample the table shows more than 200,000 distinct CDR3 sequences, around 8.4% of which occur a single time. Roughly a third of the sample comes from the top ten. The treatment or condition label for this specimen denotes: allogeneic hematopoietic cell transplantation with graft depleted of TCRalphabeta T cells and CD19 B cells.

Here the sequenced sample was PBMCs, mostly from graft donor cells, taken 360 days after TCRalphabeta/CD19-depleted stem cell transplant. The receptors originated from a male patient between 2 and 15 years old who had a stem cell transplant for acute myeloid leukemia, so the T cells may come from the graft donor.

The chain employs TRBV7-9 and TRBJ2-1; 9 nucleotides align to TRBD2. The germline gives CDR1 SEHNR, CDR2 FQNEAQ (reference sequence). With V trimmed by 0 bases and J by 4 bases, 4 bases remained unmatched. The CDR3 runs 16 residues. The CDR3 here is CASSLARGGRYNEQFF. In nucleotides, the CDR3 is TGTGCCAGCAGCTTAGCGCGGGGGGGCAGATACAATGAGCAGTTCTTC.

The genes are TRBV27 and TRBJ2-3; 9 nucleotides line up with TRBD2. The junction had 13 bases not matched to a gene; V was cut back by 8 bases and J by 4 bases. The CDR3 loop spans 16 amino acids. Per the germline V gene, CDR1 is MNHEY and CDR2 is SMNVEV (reference sequence). The CDR3 reads CASGFTPGLAADTQYF. CDR3 bases: TGTGCCAGCGGATTTACCCCGGGACTAGCAGCAGATACGCAGTATTTT.

This clonotype was detected ten times or more. The rearrangement joins TRBV12-3 or TRBV12-4 to TRBJ1-1; D remains unclear. Trimming took 3 bases from V and 3 from J, leaving 11 bases between them. This CDR3 contains 14 residues. The CDR3 loop reads CASSLIGADTEAFF. CDR3 sequence (DNA): TGTGCCAGCAGTTTGATCGGAGCGGACACTGAAGCTTTCTTT.

This chain links TRBV7-9 with TRBJ2-7, with D maybe TRBD1 (6 bases). CDR1 and CDR2 (germline): SEHNR, FQNEAQ (reference sequence). V was shortened by 5 bases and J by 6 bases, with 11 bases between the two germline ends. The CDR3 extends over 12 amino acids. Here the CDR3 reads CASSQTGPEQYV. The CDR3 DNA follows: TGTGCCAGCAGCCAGACAGGTCCCGAGCAGTACGTC.

There are many counts of this clonotype. The DNA for the CDR3 is TGCAGTGCACTAGATTCCGTTAAGACTAGGGAGCAGTACTTC. Translated: CSALDSVKTREQYF. The gene calls are TRBV20-1 and TRBJ2-7; D is possibly TRBD2 (6 bases). The CDR3 totals 14 residues. Germline V CDR1 and CDR2: DFQATT, SNEGSKA (reference sequence). The germline V and J ends were trimmed by 6 bases and 7 bases, with 22 bases remaining between them.

This clonotype was counted a few times. This sequence joins TRBV6-2 or TRBV6-3 and TRBJ1-5; tentative D call: TRBD1 (6 bases). This CDR3 has 16 amino acids. CDR1 is MNHEY and CDR2 is SVGEGT in the germline V gene. V lost 6 bases and J 0 bases, leaving 15 bases between the germline ends. CDR3 in amino acids: CASSSDSRYSNQPQHF. In DNA form, the CDR3 reads TGTGCCAGCAGCTCGGACAGTAGGTATAGCAATCAGCCCCAGCATTTT.

The table lists this clonotype with many counts. The rearrangement links TRBV12-3 or TRBV12-4 to TRBJ2-5; no clear D. V lost 5 bases, J lost 7 bases, and 17 bases lay in between. There are 14 residues in the CDR3. CDR3 amino acids: CASSIRPDSGTQYF. The CDR3, as DNA: TGTGCCAGCAGTATCCGACCAGATTCTGGGACCCAGTACTTC.

This rearrangement joins TRBV12-3 or TRBV12-4 to TRBJ1-1; TRBD1 might be the D (6 bases). Trimming took 5 bases from V and 7 from J, leaving 17 bases between them. The CDR3 sequence is 14 residues long. The CDR3 spells CASSPSQGKGEAFF. Here the CDR3 DNA reads TGTGCCAGCAGTCCCTCCCAGGGGAAGGGTGAAGCTTTCTTT.